There are a few counts of the clone carrying this T cell receptor beta chain. The antigen is unknown. It was considered stable Graves' hyperthyroidism when ophthalmopathy did not progress within 18 months. The data stem from a study of T cells in Graves' hyperthyroidism and ophthalmopathy. RNA transcripts served as the template for amplifying TCR beta CDR3 regions. The TCR CDR3 first-round RT-PCR relied on the HTBI primer set. TCRdb re-called the multiplex PCR reads through MiXCR, storing one row per CDR3 protein. This sample has some 210,000 distinct CDR3 sequences, with roughly 15% found just once. The CDR3 is 17 amino acids. The V gene end was trimmed by 2 bases and the J gene end by 0 bases; junction bases not matched to a gene: 6. Germline CDR1 is SGHTA and CDR2 is FQGTGA. General observations from the study: Among thyroid clonotypes expanded above 0.001, most also appeared in blood. Before onset, by a median of approximately 6.2 months, the model predicted ophthalmopathy.

This TCR came from a middle-aged man with Graves' hyperthyroidism. The rearrangement uses TRBV7-3 and TRBJ2-2, with 7 bases fitting TRBD2. The sequencing input was blood. In DNA form, the CDR3 reads TGTGCCAGCAGCTTATCTAGCGGAGCCGCGAACACCGGGGAGCTGTTTTTT. Its translation: CASSLSSGAANTGELFF.